Below, 27 T cell receptor beta chains from the same sample are listed, as sequenced in a study of blood T cell repertoires in COVID-19. The protocol was immunoSEQ multiplex PCR, while the TCRdb copy is restricted to in-frame clones and leaves out a portion. The sample yields about 210,000 clones, around 88% seen once. The sequenced sample consisted of peripheral blood. The receptors originated from a man aged 18 to 30 with active or convalescent COVID-19.

The V and J genes are TRBV7-3 and TRBJ2-3; TRBD1 might be the D (5 bases). CDR1 and CDR2 from the germline V gene are SGHTA and FQGTGA. Trimming took 1 base from V and 3 from J, leaving 14 bases between them. This CDR3 is built from 16 residues. The CDR3 region has the DNA TGTGCCAGCAGCTTAATTCCGGCAGGGCTTACAGATACGCAGTATTTT. Translated, it gives CASSLIPAGLTDTQYF.

The genes are TRBV28 and TRBJ1-1; 10 nucleotides agree with TRBD1. The CDR3 runs 16 residues. The V gene end was trimmed by 6 bases and the J gene end by 5 bases; junction bases not matched to a gene: 12. CDR1 is MDHEN, CDR2 SYDVKM, per germline. CDR3 coding DNA: TGTGCCAGCAGAACACAGTGGACAGGGGGAAATACTGAAGCTTTCTTT. Translating it yields CASRTQWTGGNTEAFF. Supplemented by reference TRBV28 and TRBJ1-1, the full variable domain reads DVKVTQSSRYLVKRTGEKVFLECVQDMDHENMFWYRQDPGLGLRLIYFSYDVKMKEKGDIPEGYSVSREKKERFSLILESASTNQTSMYLCASRTQWTGGNTEAFFGQGTRLTVV.

This chain joins TRBV30 and TRBJ2-5, with TRBD1 matching over 8 bases. The CDR3 runs 14 residues. V was clipped by 4 bases and J by 5 bases; unmatched bases: 9. Germline CDR1 GTSNPN, CDR2 SVGIG (reference sequence). CDR3 DNA: TGTGCCTGGACTTGGCAGGGGGCGGGGGAGACCCAGTACTTC. Protein: CAWTWQGAGETQYF.

The chain is built from TRBV30 and TRBJ1-5, with a tentative D call TRBD1 (6 bases). The CDR3 runs to 15 residues. Germline values: CDR1 GTSNPN, CDR2 SVGIG (reference sequence). V lost 2 bases and J lost 4, with 15 bases in between. CDR3 bases: TGTGCCTGGAGTATTAATGGGGGCGCGAATCAGCCCCAGCATTTT. Its protein is CAWSINGGANQPQHF.

This clone has only a few counts. The chain uses TRBV18 and TRBJ2-3; D possibly corresponds to TRBD2 (6 bases). The germline V and J ends were trimmed by 1 base and 1 base, with 15 bases remaining between them. The CDR3 has 17 residues. From germline, CDR1 is KGHSH and CDR2 LQKENI. Here the CDR3 DNA reads TGTGCCAGCTCACCACAACTTGTTGAGCGGGGCACAGATACGCAGTATTTT. Translated: CASSPQLVERGTDTQYF.

This rearrangement joins TRBV19 to TRBJ2-1, with 10 bases identical to TRBD2. There are 15 residues in the CDR3. Trimming at V came to 6 bases and at J to 2 bases, leaving 4 bases not matched to a gene. Germline V gene data show CDR1 as LNHDA and CDR2 as SQIVND (reference sequence). This CDR3 is CASRRLAGTYNEQFF. The CDR3, as DNA: TGTGCCAGTAGGCGACTAGCGGGTACCTACAATGAGCAGTTCTTC.

This sequence joins TRBV10-3 and TRBJ2-7, with 7 positions matching TRBD2. V shed 4 bases, J shed 7 bases, and the junction held 7 bases outside the gene matches. In germline, CDR1 is ENHRY, CDR2 SYGVKD. The CDR3 length is 13 residues. CDR3 coding DNA: TGTGCCATCAGTGGCCCCGGACTAGTAGAGCAGTACTTC. It specifies CAISGPGLVEQYF.

The rearrangement links TRBV6-5 to TRBJ2-1; D remains ambiguous. The CDR3 totals 16 residues. The V gene's germline CDR1 is MNHEY and CDR2 SVGAGI. V dropped 2 bases and J dropped 0 bases, with 11 bases sitting between them. CDR3 in DNA: TGTGCCAGCAGTTACACCCGGTTGAGCTCCTACAATGAGCAGTTCTTC. Translated: CASSYTRLSSYNEQFF.

This clone occurred a few times. J is TRBJ2-5 and V is TRBV5-1, with TRBD1 matching over 10 bases. V lost 4 bases and J lost 5; bases outside the gene matches: 11. Germline CDR1 reads SGHRS; CDR2 reads YFSETQ. The CDR3 runs to 16 residues. CDR3 loop: CASSPGDRGGEETQYF. DNA for the CDR3: TGCGCCAGCAGCCCCGGGGACAGGGGAGGGGAGGAGACCCAGTACTTC. The whole variable domain, remainder taken from reference TRBV5-1 and TRBJ2-5, is KAGVTQTPRYLIKTRGQQVTLSCSPISGHRSVSWYQQTPGQGLQFLFEYFSETQRNKGNFPGRFSGRQFSNSRSEMNVSTLELGDSALYLCASSPGDRGGEETQYFGPGTRLLVL.

The chain is built from TRBV7-2 and TRBJ2-4; D unclear. Trimming shortened V by 5 bases and J by 5 bases, and 10 bases separated the two germline ends. Germline assignment: CDR1 SGHTA and CDR2 FQGNSA. The CDR3 totals 13 residues. Here the CDR3 DNA reads TGTGCCAGCAGCCTCAGCCGGGAAAACATTCAGTACTTC. Encoded protein: CASSLSRENIQYF.

This clone was detected only a few times. V is TRBV27 and J is TRBJ2-7; D gene ambiguous. Deletions cut 6 bases from V and 4 bases from J, with 16 bases between. Germline assignment: CDR1 MNHEY and CDR2 SMNVEV (reference sequence). The CDR3 length is 14 residues. CDR3 amino acids: CASRNGFIGYEQYF. CDR3 in DNA: TGTGCCAGCAGAAATGGGTTCATCGGGTACGAGCAGTACTTC.

The V call is TRBV19, the J call TRBJ2-4; TRBD1 matches at 7 bases. This CDR3 contains 17 residues. Trimming took 1 base from V and 3 from J; bases not matched to a gene: 9. The germline V gene encodes CDR1 LNHDA and CDR2 SQIVND (reference sequence). The CDR3 loop reads CASSIVPRGYVKNIQYF. CDR3 DNA sequence: TGTGCCAGTAGTATAGTCCCCAGGGGGTATGTCAAAAACATTCAGTACTTC.

The V call is TRBV19, the J call TRBJ2-1; 7 positions match TRBD1. This CDR3 contains 15 residues. V was clipped by 3 bases and J by 0 bases; unmatched bases: 2. CDR1 is LNHDA, CDR2 SQIVND, per germline (reference sequence). The CDR3 nucleotides are TGTGCCAGTAGTATGACAGGGAGCTCCTACAATGAGCAGTTCTTC. It encodes CASSMTGSSYNEQFF.

The J gene is TRBJ1-2, the V gene TRBV7-9; 8 positions agree with TRBD1. The germline V gene has CDR1 SEHNR and CDR2 FQNEAQ (reference sequence). This CDR3 is built from 14 residues. The V and J ends lost 4 bases and 8 bases, in that order; junction bases with no gene match: 9. CDR3 sequence: CASSSLTGTGGYTF. CDR3 in DNA: TGTGCCAGCAGCTCACTGACAGGGACAGGCGGCTACACCTTC.

The chain links TRBV2 to TRBJ1-3; the D is unclear. V gave up 5 bases and J gave up 7 bases, with 12 bases separating them. The CDR3 has 13 residues. The germline gives CDR1 SNHLY, CDR2 FYNNEI. CDR3 sequence reads: CASSPRGWNTIYF. For the CDR3, the DNA is TGTGCCAGCAGTCCCCGAGGGTGGAACACCATATATTTT. Drawing the rest from reference TRBV2 and TRBJ1-3, the complete variable domain is EPEVTQTPSHQVTQMGQEVILRCVPISNHLYFYWYRQILGQKVEFLVSFYNNEISEKSEIFDDQFSVERPDGSNFTLKIRSTKLEDSAMYFCASSPRGWNTIYFGEGSWLTVV.

The V and J genes are TRBV6-5 and TRBJ1-1, with a weak D call TRBD1 (6 bases). Germline lookup yields CDR1 MNHEY and CDR2 SVGAGI. The CDR3 runs 14 residues. Trimming cost V 9 bases and J 4 bases, with 18 bases left between them. For the CDR3, the DNA is TGTGCCAGTCGTACAGGGTATGAGGTCACTGAAGCTTTCTTT. Its protein product is CASRTGYEVTEAFF.

V is TRBV18 and J is TRBJ2-5; 7 positions match TRBD1. From germline, CDR1 is KGHSH and CDR2 LQKENI. CDR3 length equals 15 residues. V lost 2 bases and J lost 5; bases outside the gene matches: 8. The CDR3 DNA is TGTGCCAGCTCACCAGTAGACACAGGGGTGGAGACCCAGTACTTC. Its protein is CASSPVDTGVETQYF. The entire variable domain, with the rest obtained from reference TRBV18 and TRBJ2-5, is as follows: NAGVMQNPRHLVRRRGQEARLRCSPMKGHSHVYWYRQLPEEGLKFMVYLQKENIIDESGMPKERFSAEFPKEGPSILRIQQVVRGDSAAYFCASSPVDTGVETQYFGPGTRLLVL.

This rearrangement joins TRBV5-1 to TRBJ1-1, with 8 bases identical to TRBD1. Germline V gene lookup returns CDR1 SGHRS and CDR2 YFSETQ. V lost 4 bases and J lost 4; bases outside the gene matches: 9. The CDR3 totals 15 residues. Here the CDR3 DNA reads TGCGCCAGCAGCGCGAGACAGGGGAGGGGCACTGAAGCTTTCTTT. Amino acids: CASSARQGRGTEAFF.

The V gene is TRBV28, the J gene TRBJ1-5, with D unclear. V was pared by 2 bases and J by 0 bases, with 14 bases between. CDR3 size: 17 residues. Germline CDR1 MDHEN, CDR2 SYDVKM. CDR3 bases: TGTGCCAGCAGTTTAGAGGGAGGCGGTCATAGCAATCAGCCCCAGCATTTT. Its protein is CASSLEGGGHSNQPQHF.

This clone appeared once. Other DNA sequences in the same sample also yield this CDR3. The chain employs TRBV10-3 and TRBJ1-5; the D is unclear. This CDR3 contains 12 residues. V lost 0 bases and J lost 7, with 4 bases in between. CDR1 and CDR2 from the germline V gene are ENHRY and SYGVKD. CDR3 region: CAISESAQPQHF. CDR3 in DNA: TGTGCCATCAGTGAGTCGGCCCAGCCCCAGCATTTT.

This chain uses TRBV10-3 with TRBJ1-1; 7 bases agree with TRBD1. The length of the CDR3 is 15 residues. CDR1 and CDR2 (germline): ENHRY, SYGVKD. V shed 4 bases and J 1 base; nucleotides not matched to a gene: 6. As DNA, the CDR3 is TGTGCCATCAGTGCCCCGACAGGGAAGAACACTGAAGCTTTCTTT. It encodes CAISAPTGKNTEAFF.

The chain employs TRBV2 and TRBJ1-6, with TRBD1 matching 9 bases. The germline gives CDR1 SNHLY, CDR2 FYNNEI. V lost 6 bases and J lost 6; bases outside the gene matches: 0. The CDR3 is 13 residues long. DNA for the CDR3: TGTGCCAGCAGGACAGGGGGTAATTCACCCCTCCACTTT. It codes for CASRTGGNSPLHF.

The rearrangement links TRBV11-3 to TRBJ2-1; 10 nucleotides align to TRBD1. CDR3 size: 17 residues. J lost 8 bases, V lost 1 base, and 11 bases had no gene match. CDR1 and CDR2 (germline): SGHNT, YENEEA. The CDR3 DNA sequence: TGTGCCAGCAGCTTAGGCCCGACAGGGGGCTTAACTTATGAGCAGTTCTTC. It codes for CASSLGPTGGLTYEQFF.

The chain is built from TRBV6-5 and TRBJ2-7; 7 bases align to TRBD1. CDR3 size: 12 residues. The germline gives CDR1 MNHEY, CDR2 SVGAGI. V trimming: 6 bases; J trimming: 6 bases; junction bases outside the gene matches: 5. The CDR3 DNA reads TGTGCCAGCAGATCCGACAGGGTCGAGCAGTACTTC. The encoded protein is CASRSDRVEQYF.

V and J are TRBV7-6 and TRBJ2-1, with D possibly TRBD1 on 6 matching bases. CDR1 is SGHVS, CDR2 FNYEAQ, per germline. Trimming left V 1 base short and J 4 bases short, with 8 bases between. The CDR3 has 14 amino acids. CDR3 nucleotides: TGTGCCAGCAGCTTAGTCGGGACATACAATGAGCAGTTCTTC. The encoded protein is CASSLVGTYNEQFF.

The chain employs TRBV6-1 and TRBJ2-7, with D uncertain. Germline CDR1 and CDR2: MNHNS and SASEGT. V dropped 5 bases and J dropped 2 bases, with 10 bases sitting between them. The CDR3 has 13 residues. CDR3 nucleotide sequence: TGTGCCAGCAGTTATGGGCCCGCCTACGAGCAGTACTTC. This translates into CASSYGPAYEQYF.

This chain joins TRBV2 and TRBJ2-7, with D possibly TRBD1 on 6 matching bases. Looked up from germline, CDR1 is SNHLY and CDR2 is FYNNEI. The CDR3 contains 14 residues. V was trimmed by 5 bases and J by 1 base, leaving 12 bases between them. The CDR3 coding sequence is TGTGCCAGCAGTACCGGGACAATTTCCTACGAGCAGTACTTC. This translates into CASSTGTISYEQYF.